This passage covers 17 T cell receptor beta chains from one sample sequenced in a study of cytomegalovirus exposure and HLA in healthy donors. The PCR contained 60 Vbeta and 13 Jbeta primers. Here immunoSEQ multiplex PCR was the method, and the copy in TCRdb shows in-frame clones only, minus some. The sample includes over 150,000 clones, approximately 72% seen only once; the top ten take over 1.1%. The specimen sequenced was PBMCs. The source is a man aged 18 to 29 in good health and CMV-seronegative.

The sample holds one count of this clone. This rearrangement joins TRBV11-2 to TRBJ2-7; the match to TRBD1 covers 9 bases. J lost 4 bases, V lost 2 bases, and 15 bases had no gene match. The CDR3 loop spans 18 amino acids. Germline CDR1 is SGHAT and CDR2 is FQNNGV. The CDR3 loop is CASSLIRRNPGQGYEQYF. The CDR3 bases are TGTGCCAGCAGCTTAATTCGGAGGAACCCGGGACAGGGTTACGAGCAGTACTTC.

This clone was seen a handful of times. The chain employs TRBV14 and TRBJ1-3; 8 nucleotides align to TRBD1. This CDR3 comprises 13 residues. Germline CDR1 SGHDN, CDR2 FVKESK. The V and J ends lost 8 bases and 3 bases, in that order; junction bases with no gene match: 3. CDR3 in DNA: TGTGCCAGCTGGACAGGGAATGGAAACACCATATATTTT. Translated: CASWTGNGNTIYF.

V usage is TRBV4-1 and J usage is TRBJ2-3, with 10 positions matching TRBD1. The CDR3 has 15 amino acids. Germline CDR1 MGHRA, CDR2 YSYEKL. V trimming: 7 bases; J trimming: 4 bases; junction bases outside the gene matches: 8. The CDR3 coding sequence is TGCGCCAGCACCATGACAGGGGGCGGCCCAGATACGCAGTATTTT. Its protein is CASTMTGGGPDTQYF.

As to this clone: Compared with germline, one end of the junction differs, possibly owing to a read error. The chain recombines TRBV7-9 with TRBJ2-7; TRBD2 matches 7 bases. The CDR3 has 12 amino acids. Germline-derived CDR1 and CDR2 are SEHNR and FQNEAQ (reference sequence). The CDR3, as DNA: TGTTCCAGCAGCTATAGCGGGCGGGAGCAGTACTTC. Translating gives CSSSYSGREQYF.

This clone appeared once. The chain is built from TRBV14 and TRBJ1-1, with D perhaps TRBD1 (6 bases). Trimming stripped 1 base from V and 2 bases from J, with 11 bases between. CDR3 size: 15 residues. The germline V gene has CDR1 SGHDN and CDR2 FVKESK. CDR3: CASSQAPRGNTEAFF. DNA for the CDR3: TGTGCCAGCAGCCAAGCCCCCAGGGGCAACACTGAAGCTTTCTTT. The variable domain in full, completed from reference TRBV14 and TRBJ1-1, reads EAGVTQFPSHSVIEKGQTVTLRCDPISGHDNLYWYRRVMGKEIKFLLHFVKESKQDESGMPNNRFLAERTGGTYSTLKVQPAELEDSGVYFCASSQAPRGNTEAFFGQGTRLTVV.

This clone was counted once. This chain connects TRBV28 to TRBJ1-2, with D perhaps TRBD1 (6 bases). Germline V gene data show CDR1 as MDHEN and CDR2 as SYDVKM. The V end lost 7 bases, the J end lost 8 bases, and 20 bases lay between the germline ends. There are 14 residues in the CDR3. The CDR3 here is CASTQSGVGKGYTF. CDR3 nucleotides: TGTGCCAGCACTCAATCAGGGGTGGGGAAGGGCTACACCTTC.

The chain employs TRBV2 and TRBJ1-2, with TRBD1 matching 8 bases. The V and J ends lost 5 bases and 8 bases, in that order; junction bases with no gene match: 16. The CDR3 runs to 16 residues. Germline assignment: CDR1 SNHLY and CDR2 FYNNEI. CDR3 residues: CASSRDRYPIIGGYTF. The CDR3 DNA follows: TGTGCCAGCAGTAGGGACAGGTACCCTATTATAGGAGGCTACACCTTC.

V is TRBV5-6 and J is TRBJ2-5; possible D gene TRBD1, 6 bases. Germline assignment: CDR1 SGHDT and CDR2 YYEEEE. The length of the CDR3 is 15 residues. V lost 4 bases, J lost 2 bases, and 15 bases lay in between. The CDR3 DNA sequence: TGTGCCAGCAGCCCCACGGACAGTTCTCAAGAGACCCAGTACTTC. This encodes CASSPTDSSQETQYF.

The chain carries TRBV6-5 and TRBJ2-1, with 8 bases fitting TRBD1. Trimming removed 6 bases from V and 5 bases from J; junction bases left unmatched: 9. The CDR3 has 15 residues. CDR1 MNHEY and CDR2 SVGAGI come from the germline V gene. The CDR3 is CASRAGTGANNEQFF. The CDR3 DNA sequence: TGTGCCAGCAGAGCCGGGACAGGTGCAAACAATGAGCAGTTCTTC.

The chain has TRBV30 and TRBJ1-1, with D maybe TRBD1 (6 bases). This CDR3 has 11 residues. Germline V gives CDR1 GTSNPN, CDR2 SVGIG (reference sequence). This CDR3 is CGGRMNTEAFF. CDR3 coding DNA: TGTGGGGGGCGGATGAACACTGAAGCTTTCTTT.

The CDR3, as DNA: TGCGCCAGCAGCCAAGATTATCAGCGGGAGTTCCACGAGCAGTACTTC. Its protein is CASSQDYQREFHEQYF. The chain is built from TRBV4-3 and TRBJ2-7, with 8 bases that match TRBD2. The V and J ends lost 0 bases and 5 bases, in that order; junction bases with no gene match: 9. Germline CDR1 reads LGHNA; CDR2 reads YSLEER. There are 16 residues in the CDR3.

The table lists this clone with a count of one. The rearrangement uses TRBV29-1 and TRBJ1-1; TRBD1 is a possible D gene (6 bases). The CDR3 extends over 13 amino acids. V shed 7 bases and J shed 0 bases, with 12 bases lying between them. Germline V CDR1 and CDR2: SQVTM, ANQGSEA. CDR3: CSANRELNTEAFF. The CDR3 DNA reads as TGCAGCGCGAACAGGGAGCTGAACACTGAAGCTTTCTTT. The full variable domain, with the rest looked up from reference TRBV29-1 and TRBJ1-1, is SAVISQKPSRDICQRGTSLTIQCQVDSQVTMMFWYRQQPGQSLTLIATANQGSEATYESGFVIDKFPISRPNLTFSTLTVSNMSPEDSSIYLCSANRELNTEAFFGQGTRLTVV.

The chain combines TRBV4-3 with TRBJ2-3, with D possibly TRBD1 on 5 matching bases. V dropped 0 bases and J dropped 4 bases, with 14 bases sitting between them. CDR1 is LGHNA, CDR2 YSLEER, per germline. The CDR3 extends over 16 amino acids. The CDR3 protein is CASSQDSGPGSDTQYF. The CDR3, as DNA: TGCGCCAGCAGCCAAGATTCCGGACCAGGGTCAGATACGCAGTATTTT.

The chain is built from TRBV7-8 and TRBJ2-1, with 8 nucleotides matching TRBD2. Germline V lookup: CDR1 SGHVS, CDR2 FQNEAQ. The CDR3 has 15 amino acids. Trimming at V came to 2 bases and at J to 4 bases, leaving 4 bases not matched to a gene. The DNA of the CDR3 is TGTGCCAGCAGCTTAAAACTAGCGGTTTACAATGAGCAGTTCTTC. This sequence encodes CASSLKLAVYNEQFF. The variable domain in full, completed from reference TRBV7-8 and TRBJ2-1, reads GAGVSQSPRYKVAKRGQDVALRCDPISGHVSLFWYQQALGQGPEFLTYFQNEAQLDKSGLPSDRFFAERPEGSVSTLKIQRTQQEDSAVYLCASSLKLAVYNEQFFGPGTRLTVL.

In this sample, this clone turned up a few times. The chain recombines TRBV28 with TRBJ2-7; D possibly corresponds to TRBD1 (5 bases). In germline, CDR1 is MDHEN, CDR2 SYDVKM. The CDR3 covers 15 residues. Trimming removed 4 bases at V and 4 bases at J, with 17 bases between. For the CDR3, the DNA is TGTGCCAGCAGTTCCCCTGGGGCAAGGGCTTACGAGCAGTACTTC. Translating gives CASSSPGARAYEQYF.

This clone has only one observation. DNA of the CDR3: TGTGCCAGCAGTGAAAGGGAGGGCTACGAGCAGTACTTC. It specifies CASSEREGYEQYF. The V call is TRBV6-5, the J call TRBJ2-7, with TRBD2 matching over 7 bases. V was pared by 5 bases and J by 3 bases, with 4 bases of the junction left unmatched. Germline CDR1 reads MNHEY; CDR2 reads SVGAGI. The CDR3 length is 13 residues.

This sequence joins TRBV5-6 and TRBJ2-7, with a weak D call TRBD2 (6 bases). The V gene lost 3 bases and the J gene lost 0 bases, with 7 bases spanning the gap. CDR3 length: 13 residues. Germline CDR1 and CDR2: SGHDT and YYEEEE. CDR3 loop: CASSSGSSYEQYF. The CDR3 coding sequence is TGTGCCAGCAGCTCCGGGAGCTCCTACGAGCAGTACTTC.